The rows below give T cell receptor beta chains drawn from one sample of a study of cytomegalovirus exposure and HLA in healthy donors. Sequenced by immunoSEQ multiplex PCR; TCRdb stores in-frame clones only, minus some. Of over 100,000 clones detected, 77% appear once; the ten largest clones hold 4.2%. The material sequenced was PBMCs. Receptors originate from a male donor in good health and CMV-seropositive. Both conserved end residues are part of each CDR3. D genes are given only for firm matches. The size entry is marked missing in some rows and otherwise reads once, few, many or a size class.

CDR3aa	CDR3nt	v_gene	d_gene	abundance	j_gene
CSVDLGAVYTF	TGCAGCGTTGACCTAGGGGCCGTCTACACCTTC	TRBV29-1	NA	NA	TRBJ1-2
CASSLRQGQGAGELFF	TGCGCCAGCAGCTTGCGTCAGGGGCAGGGAGCCGGGGAGCTGTTTTTT	TRBV5-1	NA	NA	TRBJ2-2
CASRTGGLYGYTF	TGTGCCAGCAGAACAGGGGGGTTGTATGGCTACACCTTC	TRBV6-5	TRBD1	NA	TRBJ1-2
CASSLERGLGYTF	TGCGCCAGCAGCTTGGAAAGGGGGCTTGGCTACACCTTC	TRBV5-1	TRBD1	NA	TRBJ1-2
CASSLAINTGELFF	TGTGCCAGCAGCTTGGCTATAAACACCGGGGAGCTGTTTTTT	TRBV5-6	NA	NA	TRBJ2-2
CASRGTGGSNQPQHF	TGTGCCAGCAGGGGGACAGGGGGAAGCAATCAGCCCCAGCATTTT	TRBV27	TRBD1	NA	TRBJ1-5
CASSQDERDTDTQYF	TGTGCCAGCAGCCAAGATGAACGGGACACAGATACGCAGTATTTT	TRBV4-2	NA	NA	TRBJ2-3
CASSGLRTSGSGVDTQYF	TGTGCCAGCAGCGGCCTGAGGACTAGCGGGAGTGGGGTAGATACGCAGTATTTT	TRBV4-2	TRBD2	once	TRBJ2-3
CASSFGSSTGELFF	TGTGCCAGCAGTTTTGGCAGTTCCACCGGGGAGCTGTTTTTT	TRBV28	NA	NA	TRBJ2-2
CASTPGLSPYGYTF	TGTGCCAGCACGCCGGGTCTAAGTCCGTATGGCTACACCTTC	TRBV28	NA	NA	TRBJ1-2
CASSLGGTGELNEQYF	TGCGCCAGCAGCTTGGGCGGGACAGGGGAGCTCAACGAGCAGTACTTC	TRBV5-1	TRBD1	NA	TRBJ2-7
CASSYLGATEAFF	TGTGCCAGCAGTTACTTGGGGGCAACTGAAGCTTTCTTT	TRBV6-5	NA	NA	TRBJ1-1
CASSPRRQETQYF	TGTGCCAGCTCACCACGGAGACAAGAGACCCAGTACTTC	TRBV18	NA	NA	TRBJ2-5